This T cell receptor (beta chain) stems from a study of Graves' ophthalmopathy and Graves' hyperthyroidism. Scientists amplified the TCR beta CDR3 regions from RNA transcripts. HTBI-primed first-round RT-PCR preceded second-round multiplex PCR. TCRdb re-called the multiplex PCR reads with MiXCR, one entry per CDR3 protein. The table includes over 500,000 distinct CDR3 sequences, 22% detected once. The table lists this clonotype with a count of one. The CDR3 extends over 13 amino acids. The V gene lost 5 bases and the J gene lost 13 bases, with 15 bases spanning the gap. Reliance was placed on clinical symptoms, serum thyroxine, TRAb, thyroid ultrasound and orbital computed tomography for diagnosis.

The chain carries TRBV12-3 or TRBV12-4 and TRBJ1-6; D call uncertain. The receptor's source is a woman aged 18-29 years with stable Graves' hyperthyroidism. Some clones in this sample may be carry-over from other donors' samples. The source material was peripheral blood. The CDR3 DNA reads as TGTGCCAGCAGTATAAACACCCCGGTCCCCCTCCACTTT. Residues: CASSINTPVPLHF.